Included here is one TCR beta chain sequence, with context. Its matching antigen is unknown. V was pared by 2 bases and J by 6 bases, with 5 bases between. Germline CDR1 and CDR2: LNHNV and YYDKDF (reference sequence). The CDR3 runs to 12 residues. This sample stems from a study of cytomegalovirus exposure and HLA in healthy donors. Generated by immunoSEQ multiplex PCR, the TCRdb table keeps only in-frame clones and is missing some. The sample holds over 150,000 clones; 75% to 85% are singletons and the top ten take 13%. Study-level results: The investigators catalogued 150 to 200 TCR beta chains as cytomegalovirus-associated. Three CMV-associated chains were confirmed in vitro to be specific for CMV antigens. One later analysis, an examination of the 120 or so validation repertoires, found that first-cohort TCR clusters tended to co-occur in them.

This receptor was taken from a woman in her twenties or thirties in good health and CMV-seropositive. This chain connects TRBV15 to TRBJ2-1; D not resolved. The sequenced material came from PBMCs. This CDR3 is CATSRYTNEQFF. In DNA, the CDR3 is TGTGCCACCAGCAGATACACCAATGAGCAGTTCTTC.